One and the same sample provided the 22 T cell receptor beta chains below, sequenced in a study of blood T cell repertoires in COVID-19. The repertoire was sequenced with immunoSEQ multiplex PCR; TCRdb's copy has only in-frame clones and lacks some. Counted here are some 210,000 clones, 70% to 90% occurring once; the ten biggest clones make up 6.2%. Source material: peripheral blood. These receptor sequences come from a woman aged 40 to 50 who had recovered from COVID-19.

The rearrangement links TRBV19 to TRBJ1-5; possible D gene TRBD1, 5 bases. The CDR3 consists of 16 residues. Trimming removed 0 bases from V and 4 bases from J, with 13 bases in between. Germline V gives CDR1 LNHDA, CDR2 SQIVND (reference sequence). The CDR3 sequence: CASSIEATVTNQPQHF. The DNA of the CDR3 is TGTGCCAGTAGTATAGAAGCGACAGTCACAAATCAGCCCCAGCATTTT.

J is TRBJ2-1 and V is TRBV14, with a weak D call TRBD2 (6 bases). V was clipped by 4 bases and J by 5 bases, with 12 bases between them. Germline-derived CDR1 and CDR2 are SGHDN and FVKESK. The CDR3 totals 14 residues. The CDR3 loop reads CASSRTTTDNEQFF. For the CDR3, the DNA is TGTGCCAGCAGCCGGACTACAACAGACAATGAGCAGTTCTTC.

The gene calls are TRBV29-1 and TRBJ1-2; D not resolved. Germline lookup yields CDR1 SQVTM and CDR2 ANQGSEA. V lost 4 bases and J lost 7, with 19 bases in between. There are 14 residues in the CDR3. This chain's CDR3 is CSVARVQQRGGYTF. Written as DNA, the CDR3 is TGCAGCGTTGCACGGGTGCAGCAACGGGGTGGCTACACCTTC.

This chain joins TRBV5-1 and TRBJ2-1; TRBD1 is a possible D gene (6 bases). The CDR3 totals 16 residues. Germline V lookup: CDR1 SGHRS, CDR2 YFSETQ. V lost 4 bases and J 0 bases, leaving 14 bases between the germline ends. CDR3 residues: CASSIDTGSSYNEQFF. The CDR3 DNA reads TGCGCCAGCAGCATAGATACAGGGAGCTCCTACAATGAGCAGTTCTTC.

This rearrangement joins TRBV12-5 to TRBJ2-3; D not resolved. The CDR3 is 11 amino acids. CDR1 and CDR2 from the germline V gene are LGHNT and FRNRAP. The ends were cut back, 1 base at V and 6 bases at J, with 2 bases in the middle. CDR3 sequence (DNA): TGTGCTAGTGGTTTGGCGGATACGCAGTATTTT. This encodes CASGLADTQYF.

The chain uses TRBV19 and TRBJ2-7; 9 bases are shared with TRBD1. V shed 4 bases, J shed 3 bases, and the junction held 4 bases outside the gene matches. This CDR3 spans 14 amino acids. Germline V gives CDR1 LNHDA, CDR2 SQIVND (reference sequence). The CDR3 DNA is TGTGCCAGTAGTACGGGGACAGGGCACTACGAGCAGTACTTC. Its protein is CASSTGTGHYEQYF.

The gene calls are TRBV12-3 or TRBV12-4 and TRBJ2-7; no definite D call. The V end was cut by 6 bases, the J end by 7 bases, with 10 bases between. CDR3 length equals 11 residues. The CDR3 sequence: CASSLGPEQYF. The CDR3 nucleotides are TGTGCCAGCAGCCTTGGCCCAGAGCAGTACTTC.

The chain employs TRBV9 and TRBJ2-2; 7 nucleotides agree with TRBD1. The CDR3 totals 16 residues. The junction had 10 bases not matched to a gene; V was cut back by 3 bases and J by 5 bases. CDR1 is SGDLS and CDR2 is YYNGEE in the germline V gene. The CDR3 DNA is TGTGCCAGCAGCGCCTTAGGGGGCTTCGGGACCGGGGAGCTGTTTTTT. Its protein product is CASSALGGFGTGELFF.

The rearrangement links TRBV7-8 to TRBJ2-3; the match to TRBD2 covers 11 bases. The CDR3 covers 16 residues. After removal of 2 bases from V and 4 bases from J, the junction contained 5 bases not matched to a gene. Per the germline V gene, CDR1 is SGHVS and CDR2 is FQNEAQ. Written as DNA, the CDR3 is TGTGCCAGCAGCTTATTAGCGGGAGGGGGCCCAGATACGCAGTATTTT. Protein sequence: CASSLLAGGGPDTQYF.

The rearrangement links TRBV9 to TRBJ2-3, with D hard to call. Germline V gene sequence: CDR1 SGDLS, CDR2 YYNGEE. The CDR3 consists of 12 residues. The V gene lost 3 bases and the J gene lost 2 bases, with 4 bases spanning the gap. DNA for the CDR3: TGTGCCAGCAGCGCCTACACAGATACGCAGTATTTT. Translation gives CASSAYTDTQYF.

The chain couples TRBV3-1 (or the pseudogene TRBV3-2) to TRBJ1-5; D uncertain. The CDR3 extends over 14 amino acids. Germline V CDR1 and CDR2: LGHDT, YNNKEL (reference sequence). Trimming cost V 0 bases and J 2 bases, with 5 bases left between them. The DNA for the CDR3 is TGTGCCAGCAGCCAAGACCCCGGCAATCAGCCCCAGCATTTT. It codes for CASSQDPGNQPQHF.

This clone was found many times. The chain's CDR3 is CAWGDSGGQYF. CDR3 in DNA: TGTGCCTGGGGGGACTCCGGTGGGCAGTACTTC. The V and J genes are TRBV30 and TRBJ2-7; a possible D gene is TRBD2 (6 bases). Germline values: CDR1 GTSNPN, CDR2 SVGIG (reference sequence). With 5 bases removed from V and 9 bases from J, the gap between germline ends came to 14 bases. This CDR3 has 11 amino acids.

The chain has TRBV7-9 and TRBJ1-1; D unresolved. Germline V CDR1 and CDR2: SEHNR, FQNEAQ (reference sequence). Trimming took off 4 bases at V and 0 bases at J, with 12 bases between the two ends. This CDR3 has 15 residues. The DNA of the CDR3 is TGTGCCAGCAGCTCTCGGCGGCAGATGAACACTGAAGCTTTCTTT. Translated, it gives CASSSRRQMNTEAFF.

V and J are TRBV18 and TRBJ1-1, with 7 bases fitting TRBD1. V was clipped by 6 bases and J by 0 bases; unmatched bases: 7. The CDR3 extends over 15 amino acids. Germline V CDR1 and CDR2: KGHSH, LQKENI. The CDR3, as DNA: TGTGCCAGCTCCCGAACAGGGGAGGTGAACACTGAAGCTTTCTTT. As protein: CASSRTGEVNTEAFF.

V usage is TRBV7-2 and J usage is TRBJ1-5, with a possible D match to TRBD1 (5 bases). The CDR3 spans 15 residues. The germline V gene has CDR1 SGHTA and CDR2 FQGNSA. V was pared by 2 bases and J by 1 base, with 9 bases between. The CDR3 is CASSLKGSSNQPQHF. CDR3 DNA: TGTGCCAGCAGCTTAAAGGGGTCAAGCAATCAGCCCCAGCATTTT.

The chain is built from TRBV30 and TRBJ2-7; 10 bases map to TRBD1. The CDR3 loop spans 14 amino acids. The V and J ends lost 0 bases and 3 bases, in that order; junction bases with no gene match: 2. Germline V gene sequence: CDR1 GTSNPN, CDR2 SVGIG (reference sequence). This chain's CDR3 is CAWSVGTGVYEQYF. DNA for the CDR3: TGTGCCTGGAGTGTAGGGACAGGGGTCTACGAGCAGTACTTC.

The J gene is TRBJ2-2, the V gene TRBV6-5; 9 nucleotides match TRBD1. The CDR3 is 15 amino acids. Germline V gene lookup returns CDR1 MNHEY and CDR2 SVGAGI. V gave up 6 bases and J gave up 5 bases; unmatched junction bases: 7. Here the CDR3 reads CASRSGTGTTGELFF. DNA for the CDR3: TGTGCCAGCAGATCCGGGACAGGGACTACCGGGGAGCTGTTTTTT.

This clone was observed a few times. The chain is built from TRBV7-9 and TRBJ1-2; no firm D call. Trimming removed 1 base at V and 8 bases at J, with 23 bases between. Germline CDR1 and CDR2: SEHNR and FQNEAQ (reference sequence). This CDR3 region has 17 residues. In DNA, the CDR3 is TGTGCCAGCAGCTTAGTTGTTGACCCGGGAGGTCTGGGAGGCTACACCTTC. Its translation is CASSLVVDPGGLGGYTF.

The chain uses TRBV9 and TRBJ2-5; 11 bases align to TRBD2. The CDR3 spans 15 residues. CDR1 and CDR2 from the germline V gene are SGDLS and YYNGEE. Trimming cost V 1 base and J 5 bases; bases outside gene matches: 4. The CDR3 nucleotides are TGTGCCAGCAGCGTAACGACTAGCGGGACGGAGACCCAGTACTTC. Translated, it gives CASSVTTSGTETQYF. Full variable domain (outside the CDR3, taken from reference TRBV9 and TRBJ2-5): DSGVTQTPKHLITATGQRVTLRCSPRSGDLSVYWYQQSLDQGLQFLIQYYNGEERAKGNILERFSAQQFPDLHSELNLSSLELGDSALYFCASSVTTSGTETQYFGPGTRLLVL.

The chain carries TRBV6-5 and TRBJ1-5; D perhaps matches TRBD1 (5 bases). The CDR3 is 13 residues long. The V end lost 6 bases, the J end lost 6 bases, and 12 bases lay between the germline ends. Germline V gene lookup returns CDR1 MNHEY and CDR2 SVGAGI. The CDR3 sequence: CASRTYGGQPQHF. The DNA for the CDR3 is TGTGCCAGCAGAACCTACGGGGGTCAGCCCCAGCATTTT.

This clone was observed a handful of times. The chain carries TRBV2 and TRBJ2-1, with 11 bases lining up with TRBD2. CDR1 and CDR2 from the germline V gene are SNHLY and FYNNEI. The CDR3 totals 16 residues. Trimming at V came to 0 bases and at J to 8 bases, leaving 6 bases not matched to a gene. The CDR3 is CASSEAPSGGWYEQFF. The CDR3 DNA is TGTGCCAGCAGTGAAGCCCCTAGCGGGGGGTGGTATGAGCAGTTCTTC.

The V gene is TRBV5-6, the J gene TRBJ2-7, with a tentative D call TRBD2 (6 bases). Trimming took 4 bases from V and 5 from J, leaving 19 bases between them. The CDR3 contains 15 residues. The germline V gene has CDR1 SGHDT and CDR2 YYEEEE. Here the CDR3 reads CASSPRLVRINEQYF. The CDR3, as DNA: TGTGCCAGCAGCCCCCGACTAGTTAGAATAAACGAGCAGTACTTC.